A selection of T cell receptor beta chains follows, all from one sample in a study of T cell changes during pregnancy in multiple sclerosis. Repertoires were generated with immunoSEQ multiplex PCR, while TCRdb's copy carries only in-frame clones and drops some. The sample holds fewer than 60,000 clones, approximately 90% seen once. Sample: peripheral blood, taken in the second trimester of pregnancy. These receptors all stem from a female donor with multiple sclerosis, enrolled in a pregnancy study. Both conserved end residues are part of each CDR3. The D gene is left open where the match is weak. Not all rows give a size; the values are once, few, many and, for expanded clones, a class.

j_call clone_size v_call cdr3_length d_call cdr3_aa cdr3_nt
TRBJ2-3 few TRBV6-5 14 . CASSAPGYTDTQYF TGTGCCAGCAGCGCTCCGGGGTACACAGATACGCAGTATTTT
TRBJ1-4 . TRBV4-3 16 TRBD1 CASSQEGGTGAEKLFF TGCGCCAGCAGCCAAGAGGGGGGGACAGGGGCCGAAAAACTGTTTTTT
TRBJ2-2 . TRBV7-2 14 . CASSLDSTTGELFF TGTGCCAGCAGCTTAGACAGTACCACCGGGGAGCTGTTTTTT
TRBJ1-1 . TRBV2 14 . CASSELGSNTEAFF TGTGCCAGCAGTGAATTGGGCAGTAACACTGAAGCTTTCTTT
TRBJ2-7 . TRBV2 12 TRBD1 CASRTGIHEQYF TGTGCCAGCAGGACAGGGATACACGAGCAGTACTTC
TRBJ2-1 . TRBV5-1 14 . CASSLRQVHNEQFF TGCGCCAGCAGCTTGCGACAGGTCCACAATGAGCAGTTCTTC
TRBJ2-5 . TRBV5-1 15 . CASSQGRGYQETQYF TGCGCCAGCAGCCAGGGTCGGGGGTACCAAGAGACCCAGTACTTC
TRBJ2-3 . TRBV6-1 15 . CASSEPGGITDTQYF TGTGCCAGCAGTGAGCCAGGCGGGATCACAGATACGCAGTATTTT
TRBJ2-7 . TRBV9 14 TRBD1 CASSPGTGSYEQYF TGTGCCAGCAGCCCCGGGACAGGGTCCTACGAGCAGTACTTC
TRBJ1-2 . TRBV5-1 15 . CASSLVQGGSYGYTF TGCGCCAGCAGCTTGGTACAGGGCGGATCTTATGGCTACACCTTC
TRBJ2-3 . TRBV7-8 14 . CASSVGLLRDTQYF TGTGCCAGCAGCGTGGGACTGTTACGCGATACGCAGTATTTT
TRBJ1-4 . TRBV4-3 19 . CASSPKELPRGARHEKLFF TGCGCCAGCAGCCCCAAGGAATTACCCCGGGGGGCGCGTCATGAAAAACTGTTTTTT
TRBJ1-6 . TRBV19 14 . CASSIQGMGSPLHF TGTGCCAGTAGTATTCAGGGGATGGGTTCACCCCTCCACTTT
TRBJ1-2 . TRBV7-9 15 . CASSLVGGTNYGYTF TGTGCCAGCAGCTTAGTAGGGGGTACGAACTATGGCTACACCTTC
TRBJ1-3 . TRBV5-1 14 . CASSLQGSGNTIYF TGCGCCAGCAGCTTACAGGGATCCGGAAACACCATATATTTT
TRBJ1-3 . TRBV4-1 18 . CASSQVFGPEYSGNTIYF TGCGCCAGCAGCCAAGTCTTCGGTCCCGAGTACTCTGGAAACACCATATATTTT